This paragraph reports one T cell receptor (beta chain). The antigen remains unidentified. It was with 60 Vbeta and 13 Jbeta primers that the PCR ran. Produced via immunoSEQ multiplex PCR; TCRdb's table is partial and in-frame only. This sample has roughly 190,000 clones, with about 80% found just once. This record comes from a study of cytomegalovirus exposure and HLA in healthy donors. Study results and caveats: There were some V segments, including TRBV6-2 and TRBV6-3, excluded as indistinguishable. Immune exposure data for these donors was limited to CMV serostatus. High sensitivity and specificity were reportedly achieved when the classifier diagnosed cytomegalovirus status.

This CDR3 is 13 amino acids long. The ends were cut back, 5 bases at V and 4 bases at J, with 12 bases in the middle. Germline V lookup: CDR1 LNHNV, CDR2 YYDKDF (reference sequence). This TCR derives from a man aged 35 to 55 in good health and CMV-seropositive. The chain recombines TRBV15 with TRBJ2-7; D may be TRBD2 (5 bases). The specimen was PBMCs. The CDR3 nucleotides read TGTGCCACCAGCCCGGGGAGACTGTACGAGCAGTACTTC. Translating gives CATSPGRLYEQYF.